Below, one T cell receptor (beta chain) is given with its context. This sample was taken from a study of technical replicates of blood from several donors. The assay was immunoSEQ multiplex PCR, and TCRdb's table has in-frame clones only and misses some. The sample includes under 90,000 clones, roughly 96% of them seen just once. CDR3 length: 13 residues. Trimming cost V 6 bases and J 4 bases; bases outside gene matches: 2. Germline-derived CDR1 and CDR2 are SGHVS and FQNEAQ. This chain joins TRBV7-8 and TRBJ2-5, with 10 bases matching TRBD1. The sequence derives from a human donor in good health. Sequencing was carried out using T cells isolated from PBMCs. The DNA of the CDR3 is TGTGCCAGCAGGACAGGGGGCTCAGAGACCCAGTACTTC. This sequence encodes CASRTGGSETQYF.